This note documents a single T cell receptor beta chain sequence. Its antigen remains unknown. This specimen comes from a study of cytotoxic CD8 clonotypes in ibrutinib-treated CLL. On the study more broadly: Productive templates per sample averaged 255,043; productive rearrangements, just under 95,000.

General study results and limits: Baseline clonality, above age-matched healthy donor levels, tracked circulating CD8+ T-cell counts.

V gave up 3 bases and J gave up 7 bases, with 12 bases separating them. There are 13 residues in the CDR3. Germline V gives CDR1 SQVTM, CDR2 ANQGSEA. Repertoires were generated with immunoSEQ multiplex PCR, while TCRdb's copy carries only in-frame clones and drops some. The table includes about 310,000 clones, roughly 80% detected once. Sequenced material: PBMCs, taken before ibrutinib treatment. This TCR derives from a human donor with chronic lymphocytic leukemia. The V call is TRBV29-1, the J call TRBJ1-4, with D possibly being TRBD1 (6 bases). The CDR3 region has the DNA TGCAGCGTTGATAGGGGGGATGGTGAAAAACTGTTTTTT. Protein sequence: CSVDRGDGEKLFF.